This TCR beta chain was identified during a study of blood T cells in healthy people across ages. The study, taken as a whole, reports: PBMCs went unsorted, and a conclusive naive versus antigen-experienced comparison was therefore prevented.

Together with a sample-barcoded 5' primer, a J-beta primer mix was included in a second PCR lasting about 6 to 11 cycles. TCRdb passed the 5' RACE reads through MiXCR, listing each CDR3 protein once. The sample includes 780,000 or so distinct CDR3 sequences, more than 55% of them seen just once. Looked up from germline, CDR1 is SEHNR and CDR2 is FQNEAQ (reference sequence). V shed 8 bases, J shed 3 bases, and the junction held 12 bases outside the gene matches. The CDR3 loop spans 15 amino acids. Comment on this clonotype: No antigen is known for it.

Sequenced input: blood. This rearrangement joins TRBV7-9 to TRBJ2-7, with TRBD2 identical over 8 bases. This sequence originates from a man between 40 and 49 years old in good health. The CDR3 region is CASSGGLGISYEQYF. CDR3 nucleotides: TGTGCCAGCTCCGGGGGACTAGGGATTAGCTACGAGCAGTACTTC. Drawing the rest from reference TRBV7-9 and TRBJ2-7, the complete variable domain is DTGVSQNPRHKITKRGQNVTFRCDPISEHNRLYWYRQTLGQGPEFLTYFQNEAQLEKSRLLSDRFSAERPKGSFSTLEIQRTEQGDSAMYLCASSGGLGISYEQYFGPGTRLTVT.